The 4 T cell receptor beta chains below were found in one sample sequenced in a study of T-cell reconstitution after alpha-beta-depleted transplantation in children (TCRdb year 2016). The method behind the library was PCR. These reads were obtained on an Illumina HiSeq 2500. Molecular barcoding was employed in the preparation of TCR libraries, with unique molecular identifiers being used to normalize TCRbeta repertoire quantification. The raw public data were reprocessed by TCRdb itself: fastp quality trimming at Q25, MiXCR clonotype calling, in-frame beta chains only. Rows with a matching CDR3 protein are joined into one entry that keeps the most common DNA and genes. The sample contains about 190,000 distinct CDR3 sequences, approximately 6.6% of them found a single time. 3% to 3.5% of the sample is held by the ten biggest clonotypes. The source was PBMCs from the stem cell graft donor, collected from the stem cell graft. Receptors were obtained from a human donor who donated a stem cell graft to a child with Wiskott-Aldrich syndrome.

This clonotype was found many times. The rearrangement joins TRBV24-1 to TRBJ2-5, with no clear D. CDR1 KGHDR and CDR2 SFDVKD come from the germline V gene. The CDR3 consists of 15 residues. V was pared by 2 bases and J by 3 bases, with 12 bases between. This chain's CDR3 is CATSDSRESEETQYF. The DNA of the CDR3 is TGTGCCACCAGTGATTCCAGAGAGTCTGAAGAGACCCAGTACTTC.

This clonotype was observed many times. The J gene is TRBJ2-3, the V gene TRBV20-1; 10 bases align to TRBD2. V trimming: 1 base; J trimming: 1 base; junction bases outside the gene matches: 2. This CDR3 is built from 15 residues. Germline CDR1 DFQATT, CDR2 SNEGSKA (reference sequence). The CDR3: CSARGSGGGTDTQYF. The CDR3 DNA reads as TGCAGTGCTAGAGGCAGCGGGGGGGGCACAGATACGCAGTATTTT.

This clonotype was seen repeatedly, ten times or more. CDR3 in DNA: TGTGCCAGCTCACCCCAGTCAAGAAATAATTCACCCCTCCACTTT. Translation gives CASSPQSRNNSPLHF. V is TRBV18 and J is TRBJ1-6; D is undetermined. The length of the CDR3 is 15 residues. V gave up 3 bases and J gave up 5 bases, with 11 bases separating them. Looked up from germline, CDR1 is KGHSH and CDR2 is LQKENI. The entire variable domain, with the rest obtained from reference TRBV18 and TRBJ1-6, is as follows: NAGVMQNPRHLVRRRGQEARLRCSPMKGHSHVYWYRQLPEEGLKFMVYLQKENIIDESGMPKERFSAEFPKEGPSILRIQQVVRGDSAAYFCASSPQSRNNSPLHFGNGTRLTVT.

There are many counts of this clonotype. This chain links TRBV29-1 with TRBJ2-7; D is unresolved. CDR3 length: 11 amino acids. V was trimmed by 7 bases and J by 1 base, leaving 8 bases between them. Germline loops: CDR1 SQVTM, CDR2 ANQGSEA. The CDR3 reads CSAEFSYEQYF. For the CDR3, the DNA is TGCAGCGCAGAATTTTCCTACGAGCAGTACTTC.